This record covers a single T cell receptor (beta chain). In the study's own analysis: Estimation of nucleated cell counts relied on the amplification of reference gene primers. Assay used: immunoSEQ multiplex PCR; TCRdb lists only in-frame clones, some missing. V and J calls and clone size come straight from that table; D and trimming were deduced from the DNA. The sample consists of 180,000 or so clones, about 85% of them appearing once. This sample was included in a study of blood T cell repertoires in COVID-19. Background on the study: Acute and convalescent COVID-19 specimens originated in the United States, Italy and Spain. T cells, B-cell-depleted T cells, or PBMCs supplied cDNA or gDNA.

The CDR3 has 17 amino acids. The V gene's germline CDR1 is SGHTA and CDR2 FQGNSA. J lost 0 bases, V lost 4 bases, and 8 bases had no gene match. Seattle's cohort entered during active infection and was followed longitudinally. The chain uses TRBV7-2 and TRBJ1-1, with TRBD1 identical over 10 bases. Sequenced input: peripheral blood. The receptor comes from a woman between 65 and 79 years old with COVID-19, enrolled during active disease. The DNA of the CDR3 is TGTGCCAGCAGCTATAGACAGGGGGCTTCTATGAACACTGAAGCTTTCTTT. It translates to CASSYRQGASMNTEAFF.